The 5 T cell receptor beta chains listed next were all sequenced from one sample in a study of blood T cell repertoires in COVID-19. Produced via immunoSEQ multiplex PCR; TCRdb's table is partial and in-frame only. Of roughly 120,000 clones in the sample, about 85% were seen once. Input material: peripheral blood. Receptor source: a woman of 80 years or more with COVID-19, enrolled during active disease.

The chain carries TRBV15 and TRBJ2-1; D not certain. The CDR3 runs 16 residues. Germline V lookup: CDR1 LNHNV, CDR2 YYDKDF (reference sequence). With 0 bases removed from V and 2 bases from J, the gap between germline ends came to 11 bases. The CDR3 region is CATSRDKTAAYNEQFF. For the CDR3, the DNA is TGTGCCACCAGCAGAGATAAGACCGCGGCCTACAATGAGCAGTTCTTC. Based on the CDR3 plus reference TRBV15 and TRBJ2-1, the full variable domain is DAMVIQNPRYQVTQFGKPVTLSCSQTLNHNVMYWYQQKSSQAPKLLFHYYDKDFNNEADTPDNFQSRRPNTSFCFLDIRSPGLGDTAMYLCATSRDKTAAYNEQFFGPGTRLTVL.

The chain links TRBV28 to TRBJ2-1; 12 bases are a match to TRBD2. Per the germline V gene, CDR1 is MDHEN and CDR2 is SYDVKM. The CDR3 spans 16 residues. V lost 6 bases and J lost 0; bases outside the gene matches: 3. CDR3 in DNA: TGTGCCAGCAGAGGACTAGCGGGAAACTCCTACAATGAGCAGTTCTTC. Protein: CASRGLAGNSYNEQFF.

The V gene is TRBV7-6, the J gene TRBJ2-3; perhaps TRBD1 as D (6 bases). Germline lookup yields CDR1 SGHVS and CDR2 FNYEAQ. With 5 bases removed from V and 3 bases from J, the gap between germline ends came to 12 bases. This CDR3 comprises 14 residues. The CDR3 sequence: CASSPNTGTDTQYF. The CDR3 bases are TGTGCCAGCAGCCCGAATACAGGGACAGATACGCAGTATTTT.

The chain recombines TRBV4-1 with TRBJ1-1; TRBD1 might be the D (5 bases). V was pared by 0 bases and J by 2 bases, with 10 bases between. The CDR3 covers 15 residues. Germline values: CDR1 MGHRA, CDR2 YSYEKL. This CDR3 reads CASSQDPQGNTEAFF. The CDR3, as DNA: TGCGCCAGCAGCCAAGATCCCCAGGGAAACACTGAAGCTTTCTTT.

The J gene is TRBJ2-3, the V gene TRBV7-9; D uncertain. The CDR3 spans 13 residues. CDR1 SEHNR and CDR2 FQNEAQ come from the germline V gene (reference sequence). V was pared by 1 base and J by 3 bases, with 5 bases between. The CDR3 DNA follows: TGTGCCAGCAGCTTAGGGAGTACAGATACGCAGTATTTT. Translated: CASSLGSTDTQYF.